This T cell receptor (beta chain) was profiled in a study of OX40 agonist ivuxolimab in advanced cancers. Turning to the study itself: Three dose-escalation patients had partial responses: one with hepatocellular carcinoma and two with cutaneous melanoma.

CDR1 and CDR2 from the germline V gene are SQVTM and ANQGSEA. The CDR3 covers 13 residues. Trimming shortened V by 1 base and J by 5 bases, and 12 bases separated the two germline ends. Assay: immunoSEQ multiplex PCR; the TCRdb copy retains only in-frame clones and omits some. The sample lists 76,000 or so clones, nearly 95% seen once, with 5.5% to 7% in the top ten. Sequencing used CD4+ or CD8+ T cells sorted from blood, obtained in a trial of the OX40 agonist ivuxolimab. This receptor was taken from an adult with an advanced solid tumor such as melanoma, head and neck, liver or kidney cancer. This chain joins TRBV29-1 and TRBJ2-7; D call uncertain. CDR3 in amino acids: CSVEGPLGNEQYF. CDR3 DNA: TGCAGCGTTGAAGGGCCCCTAGGCAACGAGCAGTACTTC.